These T cell receptor beta chains were read from a single sample in a study of T cells in Graves' hyperthyroidism and ophthalmopathy. TCRdb redid the calling of the multiplex PCR reads with MiXCR, one entry per CDR3 protein. The sample lists 600,000 or so distinct CDR3 sequences; around 15% were seen once. Input material: blood. Receptor source: a woman aged 45-65 years with Graves' ophthalmopathy. Both conserved end residues are part of each CDR3. Fields, in order: CDR3 DNA, CDR3 protein, V gene, CDR3 length, D gene, clone size, J gene. D genes are given only for firm matches. For some rows the clone size is stated as once, few or many, or as a class when expanded; others skip it.

CDR3 DNA: TGTGCCAGCAACCAAGATTACACCGGGGAGCTGTTTTTT
CDR3 protein: CASNQDYTGELFF
V gene: TRBV6-1
CDR3 length: 13
D gene: -
clone size: -
J gene: TRBJ2-2

CDR3 DNA: TGTGCCAGCGGGGGAAGGACCTATCAGCCCCAGCATTTT
CDR3 protein: CASGGRTYQPQHF
V gene: TRBV28
CDR3 length: 13
D gene: -
clone size: many
J gene: TRBJ1-5

CDR3 DNA: TGTGCCAGCAGCTTGGTGAAGGGCCATTATGGAGCTTTCTTT
CDR3 protein: CASSLVKGHYGAFF
V gene: TRBV5-6
CDR3 length: 14
D gene: -
clone size: few
J gene: TRBJ1-1

CDR3 DNA: TGCGCCAGCAGCGTGGGACAGAACGGATCACCCCTCCACTTT
CDR3 protein: CASSVGQNGSPLHF
V gene: TRBV5-1
CDR3 length: 14
D gene: TRBD1
clone size: many
J gene: TRBJ1-6

CDR3 DNA: TGTGCCAGCAGCCAAGCGGGAGGGCCCGACACAGATACGCAGTATTTT
CDR3 protein: CASSQAGGPDTDTQYF
V gene: TRBV14
CDR3 length: 16
D gene: TRBD2
clone size: few
J gene: TRBJ2-3

CDR3 DNA: TGTGCCAGCAGTTTCGACTTTGGGGATACGCAGTATTTT
CDR3 protein: CASSFDFGDTQYF
V gene: TRBV28
CDR3 length: 13
D gene: -
clone size: many
J gene: TRBJ2-3

CDR3 DNA: TGTGCCAGCTCACCGAGACAGGGGACTAATGAAAAACTGTTTTTT
CDR3 protein: CASSPRQGTNEKLFF
V gene: TRBV18
CDR3 length: 15
D gene: TRBD1
clone size: many
J gene: TRBJ1-4

CDR3 DNA: TGCAGTTCCCGGGCCAGCGCCACCGGTAGAGAGACCCAGTACTTC
CDR3 protein: CSSRASATGRETQYF
V gene: TRBV20-1
CDR3 length: 15
D gene: -
clone size: many
J gene: TRBJ2-5

CDR3 DNA: TGTGCCAGCAGTTTATGGACTAGCGTATCTGGTGAGCAGTTCTTC
CDR3 protein: CASSLWTSVSGEQFF
V gene: TRBV12-3/TRBV12-4
CDR3 length: 15
D gene: TRBD2
clone size: many
J gene: TRBJ2-1

CDR3 DNA: TGTGCCACCAGTGATTATAAGGGTGGGAACACTGAAGCTTTCTTT
CDR3 protein: CATSDYKGGNTEAFF
V gene: TRBV24-1
CDR3 length: 15
D gene: -
clone size: many
J gene: TRBJ1-1

CDR3 DNA: TGTGCCAGCAGTTTAAGGAGCGCTAGCACAGATACGCAGTATTTT
CDR3 protein: CASSLRSASTDTQYF
V gene: TRBV12-3/TRBV12-4
CDR3 length: 15
D gene: -
clone size: many
J gene: TRBJ2-3

CDR3 DNA: TGCGCCAGCCAGAAAGGAGGGGGTACTGAAGCTTTCTTT
CDR3 protein: CASQKGGGTEAFF
V gene: TRBV4-1
CDR3 length: 13
D gene: -
clone size: few
J gene: TRBJ1-1

CDR3 DNA: TGCAGTGCTAGGAGAGACCGGGACAGGAATAACTATGGCTACACCTTC
CDR3 protein: CSARRDRDRNNYGYTF
V gene: TRBV20-1
CDR3 length: 16
D gene: TRBD1
clone size: many
J gene: TRBJ1-2

CDR3 DNA: TGTGCCACCAGCAGAGGTATTGTAGGAGGTGAGCAGTTCTTC
CDR3 protein: CATSRGIVGGEQFF
V gene: TRBV15
CDR3 length: 14
D gene: -
clone size: -
J gene: TRBJ2-1

CDR3 DNA: TGTGCCAGCAGTTTCGCGACGTCTTATGGCTACACCTTC
CDR3 protein: CASSFATSYGYTF
V gene: TRBV27
CDR3 length: 13
D gene: -
clone size: few
J gene: TRBJ1-2

CDR3 DNA: TGCGCCAGCAGCCACCTACTAGTGGTCAATGAGCAGTTCTTC
CDR3 protein: CASSHLLVVNEQFF
V gene: TRBV4-1
CDR3 length: 14
D gene: -
clone size: -
J gene: TRBJ2-1

CDR3 DNA: TGTGCCAGCAGCCCAGAGCGGACAGCTGGGCAGTTCTTC
CDR3 protein: CASSPERTAGQFF
V gene: TRBV7-9
CDR3 length: 13
D gene: -
clone size: few
J gene: TRBJ2-1

CDR3 DNA: TGTGCCAGCAGAACCCCCGGGACAGGGCGGAATGAGCAGTTCTTC
CDR3 protein: CASRTPGTGRNEQFF
V gene: TRBV28
CDR3 length: 15
D gene: TRBD1
clone size: few
J gene: TRBJ2-1

CDR3 DNA: TGTGCCAGCAGCTTGGGATTGGGACTAGGAAGCTCCTACGAGCAGTACTTC
CDR3 protein: CASSLGLGLGSSYEQYF
V gene: TRBV5-4
CDR3 length: 17
D gene: TRBD2
clone size: -
J gene: TRBJ2-7

CDR3 DNA: TGTGCCACCAGCCCCGGGACTTCAATGAGACAAGAGACCCAGTACTTC
CDR3 protein: CATSPGTSMRQETQYF
V gene: TRBV15
CDR3 length: 16
D gene: -
clone size: -
J gene: TRBJ2-5

CDR3 DNA: TGTGCCAGCAGTGGGAGGTGGGGACAGGCACAAGAGACCCAGTACTTC
CDR3 protein: CASSGRWGQAQETQYF
V gene: TRBV28
CDR3 length: 16
D gene: TRBD1
clone size: -
J gene: TRBJ2-5

CDR3 DNA: TGTGCCAGCAGCAAAGGGGGGGCGCGGTACGAGCAGTACTTC
CDR3 protein: CASSKGGARYEQYF
V gene: TRBV6-1
CDR3 length: 14
D gene: -
clone size: many
J gene: TRBJ2-7

CDR3 DNA: TGCGCCAGCAGCTCTCAAGGGACAGGGAAGCCCTACGAGCAGTACTTC
CDR3 protein: CASSSQGTGKPYEQYF
V gene: TRBV5-1
CDR3 length: 16
D gene: TRBD1
clone size: few
J gene: TRBJ2-7

CDR3 DNA: TGTGCCAGCTCACCGTTAGAGCAGGGGGTGTACGAGCAGTACTTC
CDR3 protein: CASSPLEQGVYEQYF
V gene: TRBV18
CDR3 length: 15
D gene: TRBD1
clone size: many
J gene: TRBJ2-7

CDR3 DNA: TGTGCCAGCAGCCAAGGCGGGATGGGTAGCAGAGATACGCAGTATTTT
CDR3 protein: CASSQGGMGSRDTQYF
V gene: TRBV14
CDR3 length: 16
D gene: -
clone size: few
J gene: TRBJ2-3